The sequence of this T cell receptor beta chain was determined in a study of control samples from healthy donors and cancer patients. Repertoires were generated with immunoSEQ multiplex PCR, while TCRdb's copy carries only in-frame clones and drops some. This table holds about 160,000 clones, about 94% found once. The table lists this clone with a count of one. The CDR3 runs 16 residues. Trimming removed 4 bases from V and 1 base from J; junction bases left unmatched: 7. Per germline, CDR1 SGHVS and CDR2 FQNEAQ. What was sequenced was PBMCs. The chain uses TRBV7-8 and TRBJ2-5; 9 nucleotides match TRBD2. The TCR was taken from a man in his 60s with colorectal cancer. Here the CDR3 reads CASSSIGTSFQETQYF. DNA of the CDR3: TGTGCCAGCAGCTCTATAGGGACTAGCTTCCAAGAGACCCAGTACTTC.